This TCR beta chain appears in the sequencing data of a study of blood T cells in healthy people across ages. In this sample, this clonotype turned up a few times. Its antigen remains unidentified. The authors ran a second PCR of roughly 6 to 12 cycles using a sample-barcoded 5' primer and a J-beta primer mix. Via MiXCR, TCRdb re-called the 5' RACE reads, giving one row per CDR3 protein. The data show about 1.1 million distinct CDR3 sequences, about two fifths seen once. Every participating donor contributed 9.5 to 10 milliliters of peripheral blood through a draw. Study results and caveats: CMV status of donors was not determined, possibly confounding expanded clonotype changes. Naive T cell percentage strongly correlated with TCR beta diversity. In older individuals, TCR beta diversity per million T cells was lower, falling roughly linearly with age.

V lost 0 bases and J lost 1, with 10 bases in between. The CDR3 extends over 16 amino acids. Germline lookup yields CDR1 MNHEY and CDR2 SVGEGT. The chain combines TRBV6-2 or TRBV6-3 with TRBJ1-5, with a weak D call TRBD1 (5 bases). Source material: blood. This TCR was sampled from a man between 18 and 35 years old in good health. The CDR3 coding sequence is TGTGCCAGCAGTTACTCGGGGGGAACAAGCAATCAGCCCCAGCATTTT. This translates into CASSYSGGTSNQPQHF.